These 14 T cell receptor beta chains came from one sample sequenced in a study of vaccination and CD4 T cells after COVID-19. The Oncomine TCR Beta short-read assay was applied to DNA of cultured CD4+ T cells. A single record per CDR3 protein comes from TCRdb applying MiXCR to the PCR reads. The table shows about 21,000 distinct CDR3 sequences, with around half occurring only once. Treatment reported: roughly 11-day PBMC culture with coronavirus spike peptide pools or control peptides (ViraFEST assay). These TCRs' antigens remain unknown. Input material: CD4+ T cells from blood, cultured in vitro. These receptors all come from a human donor who had recovered from COVID-19.

This clonotype was counted only a few times. In nucleotides, the CDR3 is TGCAGTGCTAGTATGACAGGGTCAACAGGGGCCAACGTCCTGACTTTC. The encoded protein is CSASMTGSTGANVLTF. The rearrangement uses TRBV20-1 and TRBJ2-6; 7 nucleotides line up with TRBD1. V lost 3 bases and J lost 4; bases outside the gene matches: 9. CDR3 length equals 16 residues. Germline assignment: CDR1 DFQATT and CDR2 SNEGSKA (reference sequence).

The chain combines TRBV18 with TRBJ1-2, with D possibly matching TRBD1 (5 bases). Trimming shortened V by 2 bases and J by 2 bases, and 15 bases separated the two germline ends. Germline V gene sequence: CDR1 KGHSH, CDR2 LQKENI. The CDR3 covers 16 residues. CDR3 sequence reads: CASSPSPGTGNYGYTF. CDR3 sequence (DNA): TGTGCCAGCTCACCATCACCCGGGACCGGGAACTATGGCTACACCTTC.

V gene TRBV4-1 combines with J gene TRBJ2-7; weak D call: TRBD2 (6 bases). Germline V gene lookup returns CDR1 MGHRA and CDR2 YSYEKL. This CDR3 has 13 amino acids. V lost 0 bases to trimming and J lost 5 bases, with 8 bases between them. CDR3 in DNA: TGCGCCAGCAGCCAAGATGGGAGGAACGAGCAGTACTTC. Residues: CASSQDGRNEQYF.

In its sample, this clonotype was seen once. The chain employs TRBV29-1 and TRBJ1-1; D not certain. The CDR3 is 13 amino acids. V was shortened by 8 bases and J by 4 bases, with 17 bases between the two germline ends. Germline V gene lookup returns CDR1 SQVTM and CDR2 ANQGSEA. The CDR3 here is CSILRAEGTEAFF. CDR3 nucleotide sequence: TGCAGCATACTTAGGGCCGAGGGCACTGAAGCTTTCTTT.

This clonotype has just a few counts. The V call is TRBV20-1, the J call TRBJ1-1; tentative D call: TRBD1 (6 bases). Germline CDR1 DFQATT, CDR2 SNEGSKA (reference sequence). There are 12 residues in the CDR3. Trimming removed 2 bases at V and 6 bases at J, with 10 bases between. The DNA of the CDR3 is TGCAGTGCTAGACAGGGGAGCGCTGAAGCTTTCTTT. The encoded protein is CSARQGSAEAFF.

The chain is built from TRBV6-5 and TRBJ2-5, with D possibly matching TRBD2 (7 bases). There are 15 residues in the CDR3. The germline V gene encodes CDR1 MNHEY and CDR2 SVGAGI. V dropped 0 bases and J dropped 7 bases, with 15 bases sitting between them. Here the CDR3 reads CASSYSRGGLGTQYF. DNA of the CDR3: TGTGCCAGCAGTTACTCGAGGGGGGGCCTAGGGACCCAGTACTTC.

The chain couples TRBV20-1 to TRBJ2-3; D is unclear. The V end lost 5 bases, the J end lost 5 bases, and 20 bases lay between the germline ends. CDR1 is DFQATT and CDR2 is SNEGSKA in the germline V gene (reference sequence). This CDR3 is 15 amino acids long. CDR3 protein: CSAQPGRLTGDTQYF. The CDR3 region has the DNA TGCAGTGCTCAACCGGGCAGACTCACGGGAGATACGCAGTATTTT.

This chain uses TRBV27 with TRBJ2-2, with 8 bases aligning to TRBD2. The CDR3 is 14 amino acids. In germline, CDR1 is MNHEY, CDR2 SMNVEV (reference sequence). V shed 8 bases, J shed 7 bases, and the junction held 9 bases outside the gene matches. The CDR3 loop is CASREGGAGGELFF. DNA for the CDR3: TGTGCCAGCCGGGAGGGGGGGGCTGGCGGGGAGCTGTTTTTT.

This clonotype was detected a few times. The V gene is TRBV30, the J gene TRBJ2-7; D is possibly TRBD1 or TRBD2 (5 bases each). V shed 0 bases and J shed 0 bases, with 12 bases lying between them. The CDR3 contains 15 residues. Germline V CDR1 and CDR2: GTSNPN, SVGIG (reference sequence). CDR3 residues: CAWSVRGRSSYEQYF. The CDR3 DNA follows: TGTGCCTGGAGTGTACGGGGCCGAAGCTCCTACGAGCAGTACTTC.

V usage is TRBV11-3 and J usage is TRBJ1-3; TRBD1 agrees at 9 bases. This CDR3 region has 16 residues. Unmatched junction bases numbered 8, after V lost 8 bases and J lost 0 bases. Germline V gene lookup returns CDR1 SGHNT and CDR2 YENEEA. This CDR3 reads CASRDRAPSSGNTIYF. DNA of the CDR3: TGTGCCAGCCGGGACAGGGCACCGTCCTCTGGAAACACCATATATTTT.

J is TRBJ1-2 and V is TRBV6-5; TRBD1 is a possible D gene (5 bases). The CDR3 has 14 amino acids. With 0 bases removed from V and 4 bases from J, the gap between germline ends came to 9 bases. Germline assignment: CDR1 MNHEY and CDR2 SVGAGI. CDR3: CASSYSAGPYGYTF. CDR3 sequence (DNA): TGTGCCAGCAGTTACTCGGCAGGGCCCTATGGCTACACCTTC.

The genes are TRBV27 and TRBJ2-3, with D possibly TRBD2 on 7 matching bases. This CDR3 region has 15 residues. With 6 bases removed from V and 4 bases from J, the gap between germline ends came to 17 bases. CDR1 and CDR2 (germline): MNHEY, SMNVEV (reference sequence). The CDR3 reads CASSPRGGRADTQYF. In DNA form, the CDR3 reads TGTGCCAGCAGCCCCAGGGGAGGGAGAGCAGATACGCAGTATTTT.

The rearrangement uses TRBV5-1 and TRBJ2-2, with 7 nucleotides matching TRBD2. Losses at the gene ends were 0 bases for V and 4 bases for J; bases not matched to a gene: 9. This CDR3 region has 17 residues. Germline V gene sequence: CDR1 SGHRS, CDR2 YFSETQ. The DNA of the CDR3 is TGCGCCAGCAGCTTGGCGGGGCGGGAGCTGGCCACCGGGGAGCTGTTTTTT. It translates to CASSLAGRELATGELFF.

J is TRBJ2-7 and V is TRBV27; no reliable D call. The ends were cut back, 4 bases at V and 3 bases at J, with 10 bases in the middle. The CDR3 spans 13 residues. Germline V gene sequence: CDR1 MNHEY, CDR2 SMNVEV (reference sequence). The CDR3 coding sequence is TGTGCCAGCAGTTCCTATAAGGGCTACGAGCAGTACTTC. Its translation: CASSSYKGYEQYF.